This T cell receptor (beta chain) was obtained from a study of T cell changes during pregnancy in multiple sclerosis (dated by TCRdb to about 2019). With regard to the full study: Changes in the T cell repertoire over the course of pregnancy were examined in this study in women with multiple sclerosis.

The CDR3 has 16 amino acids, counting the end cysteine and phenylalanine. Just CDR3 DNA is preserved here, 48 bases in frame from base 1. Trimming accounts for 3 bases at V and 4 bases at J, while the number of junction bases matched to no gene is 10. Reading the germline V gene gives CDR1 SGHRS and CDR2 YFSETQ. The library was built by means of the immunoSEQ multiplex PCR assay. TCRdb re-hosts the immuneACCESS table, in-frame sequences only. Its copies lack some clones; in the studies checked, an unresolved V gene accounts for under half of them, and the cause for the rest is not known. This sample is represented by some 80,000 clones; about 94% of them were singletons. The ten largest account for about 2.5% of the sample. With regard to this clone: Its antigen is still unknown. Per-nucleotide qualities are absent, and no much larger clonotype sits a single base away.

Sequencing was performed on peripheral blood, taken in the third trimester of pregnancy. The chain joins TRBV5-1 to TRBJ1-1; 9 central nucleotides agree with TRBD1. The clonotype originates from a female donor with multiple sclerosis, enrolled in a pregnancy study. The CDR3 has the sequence CASSSGGQGGVTEAFF. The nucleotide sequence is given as TGCGCCAGCAGCTCAGGGGGACAGGGAGGAGTCACTGAAGCTTTCTTT.